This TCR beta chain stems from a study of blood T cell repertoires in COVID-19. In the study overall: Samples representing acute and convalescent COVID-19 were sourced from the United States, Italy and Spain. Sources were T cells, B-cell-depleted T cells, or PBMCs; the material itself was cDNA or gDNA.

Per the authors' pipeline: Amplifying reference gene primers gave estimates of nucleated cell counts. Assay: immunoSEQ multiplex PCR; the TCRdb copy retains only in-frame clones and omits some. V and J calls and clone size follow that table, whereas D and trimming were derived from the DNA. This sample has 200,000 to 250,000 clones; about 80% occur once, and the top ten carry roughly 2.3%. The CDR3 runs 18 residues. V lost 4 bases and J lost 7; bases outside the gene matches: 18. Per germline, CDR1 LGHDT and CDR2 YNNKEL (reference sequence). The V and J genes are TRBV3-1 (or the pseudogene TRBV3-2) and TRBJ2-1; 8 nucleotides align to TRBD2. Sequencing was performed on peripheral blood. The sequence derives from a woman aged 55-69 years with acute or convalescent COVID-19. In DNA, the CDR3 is TGTGCCAGCAGCCCGTACGGGGGGGGTGGGTTTCTTAGTAATGAGCAGTTCTTC. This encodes CASSPYGGGGFLSNEQFF.